One T cell receptor (beta chain) is described in this entry. As yet, its antigen is unknown. Trimming removed 3 bases from V and 3 bases from J, with 14 bases in between. This CDR3 is built from 15 residues. Germline values: CDR1 MNHEY, CDR2 SMNVEV (reference sequence). The investigators amplified TCR beta CDR3 regions from RNA transcripts. The HTBI primer set served for first-round RT-PCR of the TCR CDR3. Each CDR3 protein gets one entry after TCRdb re-called the multiplex PCR reads with MiXCR. The table lists approximately 600,000 distinct CDR3 sequences, around 20% of them singletons. The sample originates from a study of T cells in Graves' hyperthyroidism and ophthalmopathy. The study's findings and limits: Blood shared most expanded thyroid clonotypes above 0.001.

The sequencing sample was made of blood. This sequence originates from a young man with Graves' ophthalmopathy. V is TRBV27 and J is TRBJ1-1; D perhaps matches TRBD1 (5 bases). CDR3 in amino acids: CASSFSGAWDTEAFF. DNA for the CDR3: TGTGCCAGCAGTTTTTCTGGGGCGTGGGACACTGAAGCTTTCTTT.